This TCR beta chain was retrieved from a study of cytomegalovirus exposure and HLA in healthy donors. The primer mix had 60 Vbeta and 13 Jbeta primers. Per the authors' pipeline: Counted up in a later analysis, unique TCR beta chains came to 65 million to 100 million, with around 10 million shared. TCRdb's copy holds only in-frame clones and misses some; the assay was immunoSEQ multiplex PCR. For V, J and clone size, that table is used; D and trimming come from the DNA. The sample lists around 180,000 clones, 81% seen once, with 1.5% to 2% in the top ten. The germline V gene encodes CDR1 MDHEN and CDR2 SYDVKM. V lost 5 bases, J lost 0 bases, and 10 bases lay in between. The CDR3 has 15 residues.

This clonotype originated in a young man in good health and CMV-seronegative. The chain couples TRBV28 to TRBJ2-2, with no clear D. Sequencing was done on a sample of PBMCs. CDR3 loop: CASSNILPNTGELFF. The CDR3 region has the DNA TGTGCCAGCAGTAATATCCTCCCGAACACCGGGGAGCTGTTTTTT.